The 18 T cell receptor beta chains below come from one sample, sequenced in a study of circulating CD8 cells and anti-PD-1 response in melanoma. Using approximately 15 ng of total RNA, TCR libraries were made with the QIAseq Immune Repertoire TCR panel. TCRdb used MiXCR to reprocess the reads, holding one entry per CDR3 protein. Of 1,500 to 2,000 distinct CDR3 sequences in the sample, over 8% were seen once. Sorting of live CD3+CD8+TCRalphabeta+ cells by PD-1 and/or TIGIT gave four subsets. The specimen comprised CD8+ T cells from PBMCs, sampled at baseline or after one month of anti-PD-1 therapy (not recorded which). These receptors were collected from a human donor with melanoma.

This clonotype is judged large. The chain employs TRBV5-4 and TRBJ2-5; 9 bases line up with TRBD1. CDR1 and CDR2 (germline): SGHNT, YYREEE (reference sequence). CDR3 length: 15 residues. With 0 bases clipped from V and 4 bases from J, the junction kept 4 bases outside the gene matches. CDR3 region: CASSLDRGPGETQYF. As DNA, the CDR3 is TGTGCCAGCAGCTTGGACAGGGGGCCGGGAGAGACCCAGTACTTC. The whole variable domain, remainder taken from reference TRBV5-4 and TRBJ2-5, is ETGVTQSPTHLIKTRGQQVTLRCSSQSGHNTVSWYQQALGQGPQFIFQYYREEENGRGNFPPRFSGLQFPNYSSELNVNALELDDSALYLCASSLDRGPGETQYFGPGTRLLVL.

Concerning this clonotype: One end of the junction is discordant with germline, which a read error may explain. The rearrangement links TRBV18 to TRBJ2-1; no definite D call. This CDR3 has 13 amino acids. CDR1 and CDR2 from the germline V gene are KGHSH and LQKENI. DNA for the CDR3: TGTGCCAGCTCTACAGACTCCTGCAATGAGCAGTTCTTC. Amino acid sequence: CASSTDSCNEQFF.

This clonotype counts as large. In DNA form, the CDR3 reads TGTGCCAGCAGAAACACCGTCTCCTCCTACAATGAGCAGTTCTTC. This sequence encodes CASRNTVSSYNEQFF. The V gene is TRBV28, the J gene TRBJ2-1, with D unclear. The CDR3 extends over 15 amino acids. Trimming left V 6 bases short and J 0 bases short, with 12 bases between. CDR1 and CDR2 (germline): MDHEN, SYDVKM.

The CDR3 here is CASSDGTDTQYF. CDR3 bases: TGTGCCAGCAGTGATGGAACAGATACGCAGTATTTT. This chain links TRBV2 with TRBJ2-3; unclear D gene. This CDR3 spans 12 amino acids. CDR1 and CDR2 (germline): SNHLY, FYNNEI. V lost 3 bases and J lost 3, with 4 bases in between.

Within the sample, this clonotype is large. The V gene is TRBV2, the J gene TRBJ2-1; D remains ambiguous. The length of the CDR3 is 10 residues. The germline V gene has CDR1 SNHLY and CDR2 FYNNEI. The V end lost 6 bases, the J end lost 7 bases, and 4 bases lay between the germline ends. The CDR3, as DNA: TGTGCCAGCAGGGGGAATGAGCAGTTCTTC. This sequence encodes CASRGNEQFF. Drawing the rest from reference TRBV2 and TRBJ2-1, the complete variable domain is EPEVTQTPSHQVTQMGQEVILRCVPISNHLYFYWYRQILGQKVEFLVSFYNNEISEKSEIFDDQFSVERPDGSNFTLKIRSTKLEDSAMYFCASRGNEQFFGPGTRLTVL.

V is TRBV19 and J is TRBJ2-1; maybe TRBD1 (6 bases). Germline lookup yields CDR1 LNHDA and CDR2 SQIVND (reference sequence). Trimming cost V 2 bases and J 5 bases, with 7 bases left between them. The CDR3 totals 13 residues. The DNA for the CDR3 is TGTGCCAGTAGTATATGGACAGACAATGAGCAGTTCTTC. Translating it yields CASSIWTDNEQFF.

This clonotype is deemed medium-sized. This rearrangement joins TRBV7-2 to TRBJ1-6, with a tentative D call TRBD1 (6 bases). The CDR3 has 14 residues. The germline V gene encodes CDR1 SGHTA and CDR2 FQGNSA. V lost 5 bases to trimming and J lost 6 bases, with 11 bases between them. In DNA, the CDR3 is TGTGCCAGCAGCCTCCGGACAGCTAATTCACCCCTCCACTTT. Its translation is CASSLRTANSPLHF.

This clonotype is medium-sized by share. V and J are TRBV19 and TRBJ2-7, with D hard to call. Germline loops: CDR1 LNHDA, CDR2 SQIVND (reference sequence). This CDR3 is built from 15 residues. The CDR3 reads CAISRQQLCAYEQYF. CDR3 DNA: TGTGCTATCAGTAGACAACAGCTATGTGCCTACGAGCAGTACTTC.

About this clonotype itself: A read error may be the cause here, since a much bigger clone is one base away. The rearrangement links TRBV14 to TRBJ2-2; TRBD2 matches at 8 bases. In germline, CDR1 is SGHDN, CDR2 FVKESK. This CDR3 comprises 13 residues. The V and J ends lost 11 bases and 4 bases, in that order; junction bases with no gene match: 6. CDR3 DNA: TGTGCCGGCGGCCGGGGGGGCACCGGGGAGCTGTTTTTT. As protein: CAGGRGGTGELFF.

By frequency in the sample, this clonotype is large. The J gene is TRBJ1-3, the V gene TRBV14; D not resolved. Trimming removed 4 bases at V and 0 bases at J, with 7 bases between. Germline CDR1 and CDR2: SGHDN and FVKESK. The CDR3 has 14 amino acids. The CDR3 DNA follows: TGTGCCAGCAGCCGCCAGCTCTCTGGAAACACCATATATTTT. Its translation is CASSRQLSGNTIYF.

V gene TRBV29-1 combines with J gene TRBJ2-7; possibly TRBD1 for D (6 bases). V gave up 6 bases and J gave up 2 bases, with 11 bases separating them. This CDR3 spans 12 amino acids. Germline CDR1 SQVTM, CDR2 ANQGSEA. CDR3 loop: CSVQGSPYEQYF. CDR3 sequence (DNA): TGCAGCGTCCAGGGGTCCCCCTACGAGCAGTACTTC.

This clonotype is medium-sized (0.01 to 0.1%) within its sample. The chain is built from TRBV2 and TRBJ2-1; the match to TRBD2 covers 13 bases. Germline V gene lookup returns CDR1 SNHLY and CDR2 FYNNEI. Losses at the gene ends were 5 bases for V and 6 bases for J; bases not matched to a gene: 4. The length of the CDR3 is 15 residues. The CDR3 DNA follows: TGTGCCAGCAGTTCGGGACTAGCGGGGATCAATGAGCAGTTCTTC. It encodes CASSSGLAGINEQFF.

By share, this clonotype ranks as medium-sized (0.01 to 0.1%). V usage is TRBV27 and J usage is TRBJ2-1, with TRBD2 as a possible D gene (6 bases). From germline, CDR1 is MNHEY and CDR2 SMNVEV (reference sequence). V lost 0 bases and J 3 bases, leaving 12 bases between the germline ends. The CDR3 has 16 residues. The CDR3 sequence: CASSLSSGSGYNEQFF. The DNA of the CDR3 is TGTGCCAGCAGTTTATCGTCCGGGAGTGGCTACAATGAGCAGTTCTTC.

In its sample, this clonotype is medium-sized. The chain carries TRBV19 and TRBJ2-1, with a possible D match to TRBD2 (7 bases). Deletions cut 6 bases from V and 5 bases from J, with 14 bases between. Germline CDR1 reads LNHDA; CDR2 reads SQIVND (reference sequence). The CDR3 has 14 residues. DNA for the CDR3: TGTGCCAGTAGGATCATGGGGGGGCACAATGAGCAGTTCTTC. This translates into CASRIMGGHNEQFF.

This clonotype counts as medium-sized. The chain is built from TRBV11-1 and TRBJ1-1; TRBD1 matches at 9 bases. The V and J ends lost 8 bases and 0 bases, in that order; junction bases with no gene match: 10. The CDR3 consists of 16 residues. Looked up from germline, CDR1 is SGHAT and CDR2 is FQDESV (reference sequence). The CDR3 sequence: CASEAGTGRLNTEAFF. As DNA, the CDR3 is TGTGCCAGCGAGGCCGGGACAGGGCGTTTGAACACTGAAGCTTTCTTT.

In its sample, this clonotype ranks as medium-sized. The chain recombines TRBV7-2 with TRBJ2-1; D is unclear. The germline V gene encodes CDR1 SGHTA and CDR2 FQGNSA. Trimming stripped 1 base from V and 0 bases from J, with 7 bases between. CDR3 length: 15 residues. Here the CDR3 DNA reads TGTGCCAGCAGCTTAGGGCTGCTCTCCTACAATGAGCAGTTCTTC. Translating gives CASSLGLLSYNEQFF.

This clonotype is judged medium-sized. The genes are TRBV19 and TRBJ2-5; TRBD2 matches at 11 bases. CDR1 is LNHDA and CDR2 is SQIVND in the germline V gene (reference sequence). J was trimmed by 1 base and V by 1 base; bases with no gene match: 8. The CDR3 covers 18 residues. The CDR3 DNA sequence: TGTGCCAGTAGTATAGTCCTCATAGCGGGGGGGCTCCAAGAGACCCAGTACTTC. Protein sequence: CASSIVLIAGGLQETQYF.

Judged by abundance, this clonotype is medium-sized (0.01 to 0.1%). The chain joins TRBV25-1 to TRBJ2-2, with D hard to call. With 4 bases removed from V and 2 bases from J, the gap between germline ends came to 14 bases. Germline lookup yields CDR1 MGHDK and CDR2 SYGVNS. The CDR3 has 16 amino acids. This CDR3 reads CASSGPPRANTGELFF. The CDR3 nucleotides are TGTGCCAGCAGTGGCCCGCCGAGAGCCAACACCGGGGAGCTGTTTTTT.